These T cell receptor beta chains were read from a single sample in a study of CD8 T cells in ankylosing spondylitis. TCRdb reprocessed the 5' RACE reads with MiXCR, giving one entry per CDR3 protein. The table records under 250,000 distinct CDR3 sequences, roughly 32% of them present only once. The sample consisted of blood, either unsorted or a sorted T cell fraction (not recorded which). These receptors were taken from a male donor with ankylosing spondylitis or in good health (not recorded which). The conserved cysteine and the conserved F or W are not part of the CDR3 here. Clone sizes are given selectively: once, few, many, or a class where the clone is expanded.

clone_size	v_call	j_call	cdr3_aa
NA	TRBV20-1	TRBJ2-7	SARGASGVAYEQY
NA	TRBV4-1	TRBJ2-1	ASSQDSMAQQGWPYNEQF
NA	TRBV3-1	TRBJ2-5	ASSQGTALGSQTQY
NA	TRBV5-4	TRBJ2-2	ASSLGTDSNTGELF
few	TRBV20-1	TRBJ1-2	SAREDSNYGYT
NA	TRBV12-3/TRBV12-4	TRBJ2-7	ASSPQDWSSYEQY
few	TRBV5-1	TRBJ2-7	ASSLAIGVHEQY
NA	TRBV6-1	TRBJ2-4	ASRTSQEGVIQY
few	TRBV15	TRBJ2-7	ATSRDETGIYEQY
few	TRBV7-2	TRBJ2-1	ASSRPEQF
NA	TRBV12-3/TRBV12-4	TRBJ2-7	ASRRDRGGYEQY
NA	TRBV3-1	TRBJ1-1	ASTQFRRLAGGDNRRFAF
NA	TRBV12-3/TRBV12-4	TRBJ2-2	ASSLAVAGGELF
many	TRBV5-6	TRBJ1-2	ASSSGDRGGYT
NA	TRBV18	TRBJ2-7	ASSPGLYAYEQY
NA	TRBV2	TRBJ2-7	ASTTHEQY
NA	TRBV9	TRBJ2-5	ASSVASYAETQY
NA	TRBV6-5	TRBJ1-2	ASSNGQGGYGYT